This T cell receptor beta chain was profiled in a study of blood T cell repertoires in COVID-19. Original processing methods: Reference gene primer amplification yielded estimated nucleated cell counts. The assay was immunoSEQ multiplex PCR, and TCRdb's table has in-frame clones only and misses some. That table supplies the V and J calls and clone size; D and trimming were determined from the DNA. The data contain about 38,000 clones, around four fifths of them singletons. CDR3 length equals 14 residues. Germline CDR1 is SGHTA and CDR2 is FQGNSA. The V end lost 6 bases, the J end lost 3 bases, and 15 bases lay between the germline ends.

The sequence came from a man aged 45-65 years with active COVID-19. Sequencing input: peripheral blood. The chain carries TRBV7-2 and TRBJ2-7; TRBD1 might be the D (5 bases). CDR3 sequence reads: CASRLSGHYYEQYF. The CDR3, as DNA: TGTGCCAGCAGACTCTCAGGGCATTACTACGAGCAGTACTTC.